One sample yielded the 2 T cell receptor beta chains listed below, sequenced in a study of cytomegalovirus exposure and HLA in healthy donors. The study ran its PCR with 60 Vbeta and 13 Jbeta primers. The repertoire was sequenced with immunoSEQ multiplex PCR; TCRdb's copy has only in-frame clones and lacks some. The sample shows roughly 70,000 clones, approximately 70% of them seen only once. Sequences were obtained from PBMCs. Every receptor here comes from a male donor in good health and CMV-seropositive.

In this sample, this clone turned up once. The V call is TRBV27, the J call TRBJ2-7, with D perhaps matching TRBD2 (7 bases). Germline CDR1 reads MNHEY; CDR2 reads SMNVEV (reference sequence). The ends were cut back, 6 bases at V and 4 bases at J, with 16 bases in the middle. The CDR3 covers 14 residues. Here the CDR3 DNA reads TGTGCCAGCAGACCACTGGGGGGGGCTTACGAGCAGTACTTC. Its translation is CASRPLGGAYEQYF.

The rearrangement links TRBV6-1 to TRBJ1-5; D not certain. This CDR3 has 18 amino acids. CDR1 and CDR2 from the germline V gene are MNHNS and SASEGT. Trimming shortened V by 4 bases and J by 0 bases, and 19 bases separated the two germline ends. This CDR3 is CASSAIYSGRYSNQPQHF. The CDR3 DNA reads as TGTGCCAGCAGTGCAATTTACAGCGGCCGTTATAGCAATCAGCCCCAGCATTTT.